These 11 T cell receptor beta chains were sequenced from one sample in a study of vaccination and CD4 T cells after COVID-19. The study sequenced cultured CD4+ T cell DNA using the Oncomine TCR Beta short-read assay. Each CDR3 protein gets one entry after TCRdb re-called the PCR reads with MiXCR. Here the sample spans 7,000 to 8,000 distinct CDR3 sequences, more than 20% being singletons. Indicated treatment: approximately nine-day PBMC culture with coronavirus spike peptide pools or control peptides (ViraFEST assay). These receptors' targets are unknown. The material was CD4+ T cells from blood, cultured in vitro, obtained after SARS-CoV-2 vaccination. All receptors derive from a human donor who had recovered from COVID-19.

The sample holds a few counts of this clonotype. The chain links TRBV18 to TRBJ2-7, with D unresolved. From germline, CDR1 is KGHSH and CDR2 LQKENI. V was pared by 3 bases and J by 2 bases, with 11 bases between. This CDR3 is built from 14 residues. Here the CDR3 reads CASSPAGLTYEQYF. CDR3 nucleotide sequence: TGTGCCAGCTCACCCGCAGGTTTGACCTACGAGCAGTACTTC.

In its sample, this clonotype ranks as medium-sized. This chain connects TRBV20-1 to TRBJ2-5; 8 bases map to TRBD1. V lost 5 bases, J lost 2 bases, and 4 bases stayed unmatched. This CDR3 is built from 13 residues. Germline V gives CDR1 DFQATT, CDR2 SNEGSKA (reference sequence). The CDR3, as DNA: TGCAGTGCTTTCCAGGGGGCTCAAGAGACCCAGTACTTC. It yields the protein CSAFQGAQETQYF.

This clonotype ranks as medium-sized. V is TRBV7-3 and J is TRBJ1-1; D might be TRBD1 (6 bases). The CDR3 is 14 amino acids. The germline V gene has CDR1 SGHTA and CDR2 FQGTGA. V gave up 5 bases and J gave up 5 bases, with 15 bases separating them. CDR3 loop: CASSPWGGRTEAFF. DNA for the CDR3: TGTGCCAGCAGCCCATGGGGGGGCAGGACTGAAGCTTTCTTT.

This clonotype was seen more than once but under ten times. The CDR3 nucleotides read TGCAGTGCTTACGACAGGGATAGTAACACCATATATTTT. Its translation: CSAYDRDSNTIYF. The chain links TRBV20-1 to TRBJ1-3; 7 nucleotides align to TRBD1. Germline lookup yields CDR1 DFQATT and CDR2 SNEGSKA (reference sequence). The V segment lost 5 bases and the J segment 7 bases; nucleotides outside the gene matches: 8. The CDR3 sequence is 13 residues long.

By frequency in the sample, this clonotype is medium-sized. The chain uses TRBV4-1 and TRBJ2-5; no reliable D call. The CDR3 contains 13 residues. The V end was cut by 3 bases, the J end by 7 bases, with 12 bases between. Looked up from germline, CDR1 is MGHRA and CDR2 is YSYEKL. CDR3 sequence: CASSQLYFGTQYF. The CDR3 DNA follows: TGCGCCAGCAGCCAGTTGTATTTTGGGACCCAGTACTTC.

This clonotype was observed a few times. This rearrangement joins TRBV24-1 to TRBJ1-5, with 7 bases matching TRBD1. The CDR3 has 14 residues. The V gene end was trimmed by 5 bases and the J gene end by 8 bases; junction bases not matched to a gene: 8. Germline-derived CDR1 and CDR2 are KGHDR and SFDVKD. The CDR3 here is CATSVGGEGKPQHF. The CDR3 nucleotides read TGTGCCACCAGTGTAGGGGGCGAGGGAAAGCCCCAGCATTTT.

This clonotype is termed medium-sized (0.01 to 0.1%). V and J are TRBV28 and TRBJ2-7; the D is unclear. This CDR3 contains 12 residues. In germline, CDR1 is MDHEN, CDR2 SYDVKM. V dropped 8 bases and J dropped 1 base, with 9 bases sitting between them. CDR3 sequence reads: CASAARSYEQYF. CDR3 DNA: TGTGCCAGCGCGGCCCGTTCCTACGAGCAGTACTTC.

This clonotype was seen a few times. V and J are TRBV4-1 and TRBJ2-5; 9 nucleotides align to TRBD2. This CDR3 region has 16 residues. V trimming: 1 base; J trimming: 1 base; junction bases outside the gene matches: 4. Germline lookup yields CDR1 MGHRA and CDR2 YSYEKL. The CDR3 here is CASSQGPAGGQETQYF. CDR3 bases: TGCGCCAGCAGCCAAGGACCAGCGGGAGGCCAAGAGACCCAGTACTTC.

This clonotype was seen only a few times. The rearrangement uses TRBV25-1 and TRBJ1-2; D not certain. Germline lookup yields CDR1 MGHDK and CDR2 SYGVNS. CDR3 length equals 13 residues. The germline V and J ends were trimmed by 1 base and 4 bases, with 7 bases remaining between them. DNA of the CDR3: TGTGCCAGCAGTGAATCCGGAGGCTATGGCTACACCTTC. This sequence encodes CASSESGGYGYTF.

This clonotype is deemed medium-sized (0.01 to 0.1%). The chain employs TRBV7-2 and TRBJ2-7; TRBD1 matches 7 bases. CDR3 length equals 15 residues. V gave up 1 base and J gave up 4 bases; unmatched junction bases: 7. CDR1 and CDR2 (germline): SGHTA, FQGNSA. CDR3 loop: CASSLGQGSGYEQYF. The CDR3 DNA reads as TGTGCCAGCAGCTTAGGACAGGGTAGTGGGTACGAGCAGTACTTC.

CDR3 protein: CASSHTGSHEQYF. The CDR3 DNA follows: TGTGCCAGCTCGCATACAGGGAGCCACGAGCAGTACTTC. The chain has TRBV18 and TRBJ2-7; maybe TRBD1 (6 bases). Trimming cost V 6 bases and J 5 bases, with 14 bases left between them. CDR3 size: 13 residues. The germline V gene has CDR1 KGHSH and CDR2 LQKENI. Full variable domain (outside the CDR3, taken from reference TRBV18 and TRBJ2-7): NAGVMQNPRHLVRRRGQEARLRCSPMKGHSHVYWYRQLPEEGLKFMVYLQKENIIDESGMPKERFSAEFPKEGPSILRIQQVVRGDSAAYFCASSHTGSHEQYFGPGTRLTVT.